This TCR beta chain comes out of a study of CXCR3-negative and CXCR3-positive naive CD8 T cells. The study, taken as a whole, reports: Whereas both naive subsets had comparably high diversity, memory CD8+ cells had much lower diversity.

Researchers prepared the TRB cDNA libraries using 5' RACE with UMI labels. TCRdb reanalyzed the 5' RACE reads, giving one entry per CDR3 protein sequence and no DNA. Its table lists 20,000 to 25,000 distinct CDR3 sequences. The CDR3 runs to 15 residues. Looked up from germline, CDR1 is LGHNA and CDR2 is YSLEER. Note on this clonotype: Its specificity is unknown.

The origin of this receptor is a human donor in good health. Some clones in this sample may be carry-over from other donors' samples. The sequencing sample was made of naive CXCR3- CD8+ T cells from blood. Stated subset: CD45RO-CCR7+CD27+CD95- naive CD8+ T cells lacking CXCR3 (TNR3-). The V gene is TRBV4-3, the J gene TRBJ2-7; TCRdb lists TRBD1, though no DNA is available to test this call. The CDR3 here is CASSQGRNRDYEQYF.